This TCR beta chain emerged from a study of neurological immune-mediated disorders. The study built unsorted libraries from 2 million PBMCs kept at -80 C. This clonotype was found many times. Germline V gives CDR1 SQVTM, CDR2 ANQGSEA. CDR3 length equals 12 residues. V lost 8 bases and J lost 2, with 13 bases in between. The cDNA was generated through 5'RACE incorporating 10-nucleotide random UMIs. Via MiXCR, TCRdb re-called the 5' RACE reads, giving one row per CDR3 protein. The sample lists fewer than 30,000 distinct CDR3 sequences; around an eighth were seen once. The sequence was obtained from a woman between 40 and 50 years old with HTLV-1-associated myelopathy (HAM/TSP). Sequences were obtained from PBMCs. The V and J genes are TRBV29-1 and TRBJ2-7; D is unclear. The CDR3 reads CSLRTATYEQYF. The CDR3 DNA sequence: TGCAGCCTAAGGACGGCTACCTACGAGCAGTACTTC.